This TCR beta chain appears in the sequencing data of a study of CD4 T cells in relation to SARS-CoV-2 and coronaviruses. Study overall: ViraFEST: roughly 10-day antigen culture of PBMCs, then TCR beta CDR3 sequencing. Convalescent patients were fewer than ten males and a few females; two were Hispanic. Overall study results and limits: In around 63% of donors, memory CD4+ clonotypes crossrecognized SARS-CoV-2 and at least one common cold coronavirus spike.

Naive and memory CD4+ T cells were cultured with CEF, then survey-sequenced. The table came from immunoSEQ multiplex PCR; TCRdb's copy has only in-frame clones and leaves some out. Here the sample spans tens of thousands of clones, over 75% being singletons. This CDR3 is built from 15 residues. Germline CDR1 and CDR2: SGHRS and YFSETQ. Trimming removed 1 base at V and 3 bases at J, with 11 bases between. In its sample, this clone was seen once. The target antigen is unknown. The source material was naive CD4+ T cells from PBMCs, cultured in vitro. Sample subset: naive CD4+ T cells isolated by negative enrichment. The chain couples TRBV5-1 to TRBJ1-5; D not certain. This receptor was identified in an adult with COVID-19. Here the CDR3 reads CASSLLGQTNQPQHF. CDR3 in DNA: TGCGCCAGCAGCTTGCTTGGCCAGACCAATCAGCCCCAGCATTTT.